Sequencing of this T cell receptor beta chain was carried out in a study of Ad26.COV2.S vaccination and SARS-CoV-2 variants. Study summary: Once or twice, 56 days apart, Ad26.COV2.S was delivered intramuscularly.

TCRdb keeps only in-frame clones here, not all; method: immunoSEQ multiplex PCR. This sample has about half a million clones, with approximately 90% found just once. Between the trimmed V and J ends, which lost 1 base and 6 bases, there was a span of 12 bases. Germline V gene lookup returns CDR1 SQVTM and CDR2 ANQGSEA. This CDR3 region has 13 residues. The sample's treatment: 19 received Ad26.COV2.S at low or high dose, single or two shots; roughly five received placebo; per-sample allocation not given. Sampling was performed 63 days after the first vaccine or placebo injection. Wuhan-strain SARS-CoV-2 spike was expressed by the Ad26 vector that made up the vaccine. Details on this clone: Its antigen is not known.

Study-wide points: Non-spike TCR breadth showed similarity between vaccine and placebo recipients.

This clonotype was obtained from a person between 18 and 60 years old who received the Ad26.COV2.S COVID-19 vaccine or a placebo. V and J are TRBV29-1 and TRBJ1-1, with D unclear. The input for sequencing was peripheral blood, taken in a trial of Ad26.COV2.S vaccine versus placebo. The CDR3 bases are TGCAGCGTTGAAGGGCCGGTTACCCCTGAAGCTTTCTTT. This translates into CSVEGPVTPEAFF.